These 4 T cell receptor beta chains came from one sample sequenced in a study of T cell repertoires in cytomegalovirus infection. These receptors have no identified antigens. From the reads, TCRdb called clonotypes with MiXCR, one entry per CDR3 protein. In the table there are about 52,000 distinct CDR3 sequences, 20% of which are singletons. The sequencing used CD8+ T cells from cultured PBMCs, collected from culture after CMV antigen stimulation. The receptors come from a human donor in good health (CMV status not recorded). Some clones in this sample may be carry-over from other donors' samples.

The chain carries TRBV12-3 or TRBV12-4 and TRBJ2-7; D perhaps matches TRBD2 (6 bases). V lost 4 bases, J lost 6 bases, and 16 bases lay in between. The CDR3 covers 14 residues. CDR3 DNA: TGTGCCAGCAGTTGGGGGGTCTCGTCAAGCGAGCAGTACTTC. This encodes CASSWGVSSSEQYF.

The rearrangement links TRBV7-3 to TRBJ2-7, with 7 nucleotides matching TRBD2. J lost 5 bases, V lost 1 base, and 5 bases had no gene match. CDR1 SGHTA and CDR2 FQGTGA come from the germline V gene. This CDR3 is built from 14 residues. CDR3 protein: CASSLIDGRNEQYF. In nucleotides, the CDR3 is TGTGCCAGCAGCTTAATCGACGGGAGGAACGAGCAGTACTTC.

This chain links TRBV6-6 with TRBJ1-1; no reliable D call. The V and J ends lost 7 bases and 1 base respectively, with 16 bases between them. Germline CDR1 MNHNY, CDR2 SVGAGI (reference sequence). The CDR3 covers 15 residues. CDR3 DNA sequence: TGTGCCAGCACCAAAACTCCACAGACGAACACTGAAGCTTTCTTT. Protein product: CASTKTPQTNTEAFF.

The chain uses TRBV12-3 or TRBV12-4 and TRBJ2-7, with D hard to call. The CDR3 is 13 residues long. The V end lost 5 bases, the J end lost 2 bases, and 10 bases lay between the germline ends. CDR3 loop: CASSPRLPYEQYF. The CDR3 DNA reads as TGTGCCAGCAGTCCACGACTCCCCTACGAGCAGTACTTC.